This TCR beta chain was observed in a study of Ad26.COV2.S vaccination and SARS-CoV-2 variants. In regard to this clone: Its antigen is currently unknown.

Measured with immunoSEQ multiplex PCR; TCRdb has only the in-frame clones, and not every one. The top ten hold around 7% of the sample, which has hundreds of thousands of clones, roughly 80% seen once. The treatment is: about 20 received Ad26.COV2.S at low or high dose, single or two shots; about 5 received placebo; per-sample allocation not given. Collection of samples fell on day 63 after the first vaccine or placebo injection. At a Boston site, the person donating was an adult of 18-55 years. An Ad26 vector expressing Wuhan-strain SARS-CoV-2 spike constituted the vaccine. CDR3 size: 14 residues. Germline lookup yields CDR1 SEHNR and CDR2 FQNEAQ (reference sequence). V was pared by 2 bases and J by 7 bases, with 5 bases of the junction left unmatched. Findings of the study overall: Total T cell responses, in the TCR breadth and depth analyses, may have been underestimated. Recipients given vaccine exceeded placebo recipients in spike-specific TCR breadth.

The chain uses TRBV7-9 and TRBJ1-5, with 7 bases that match TRBD1. This sample comprised peripheral blood, obtained in a trial of Ad26.COV2.S vaccine versus placebo. The source of this sequence is a person between 18 and 59 years old who received the Ad26.COV2.S COVID-19 vaccine or a placebo. In DNA, the CDR3 is TGTGCCAGCAGCTTAAGGGACAGTGGGCAGCCCCAGCATTTT. Its protein product is CASSLRDSGQPQHF.